This T cell receptor (beta chain) was found in a study of blood T cell repertoires in COVID-19 (dated by TCRdb to 2018 to 2020). Regarding the research as a whole: Collaborator samples came from the United States, Italy and Spain and covered acute and convalescent phases of COVID-19. The prospective study material was composed of cDNA or gDNA derived from T cells, B-cell-depleted T cells, or PBMCs. Subjects who had been exposed to COVID-19, were actively infected with it, or had recovered from it provided the deeply sampled blood TCRbeta repertoires that made up the dataset. The repertoires were released in a freely available public database intended as a resource for research on the immune response to SARS-CoV-2. The samples were drawn from the first 160 participants of the ongoing ImmuneRACE study and from 950 to 1,500 subjects provided by 6 global collaborators. The sample metadata nearly always contained a de-identified subject ID, COVID-19 status, age in years and sex. HLA class I and class II types, where available, came from metadata supplied by the sample provider rather than from assay-based typing. The study at large found these results: The quantity of clinical and demographic metadata differed by source and by participant and was supplied without curation.

The germline V gene encodes CDR1 SGHKS and CDR2 YYEKEE (reference sequence). V lost 4 bases and J lost 3 bases; the stretch between them is 17 bases long. The CDR3 holds 16 amino acids from the cysteine to the phenylalanine. Only the CDR3 region is kept as DNA, spanning 48 bases read in frame from base 1. The immunoSEQ Assay, a bias-controlled multiplex PCR, was used to amplify TCRbeta CDR3 regions from genomic DNA. From the authors' description of their analysis: The number of nucleated cells in each sample was estimated from the amplification of reference gene primers within the assay. To quantify the absolute abundance of each unique TCRbeta CDR3 rearrangement, sequence reads were collapsed and filtered. For each sample, productive Simpson clonality was calculated as the square root of Simpson's diversity index across productive rearrangements. TCRdb obtained this table from immuneACCESS and retained in-frame rearrangements with V and J assigned. These tables miss some clones; where compared with another copy, unresolved V genes account for less than half of the shortfall, and the remainder is unexplained. The D gene and trimming were derived from the DNA, and the V and J assignments and clone size from that table. The sample has roughly 250,000 clones on record, 87% of them singletons. Jointly, the top ten make up 6% to 9% of the sample.

Of note for this clone: Its recognized antigen is unknown. No base-level quality is on record; no much larger clone is a single base apart.

A second Seattle source provided samples from volunteer blood donors who had recovered from COVID-19. Each collaborating institution followed its own protocols to collect whole blood in K2EDTA tubes. For TCRbeta analysis, collaborators shipped samples in one of three forms: frozen whole blood, isolated PBMCs, or DNA extracted from either of those sample types. The sample comprised peripheral blood. The TCR originated in a man aged 60 to 69 who had recovered from COVID-19. In this chain, TRBV5-5 is recombined with TRBJ2-1, with a weak D call of TRBD1 (5 bases match). The nucleotide sequence reads TGTGCCAGCAGCGCGGCGGTGGGTGACAGCTACAATGAGCAGTTCTTC. It is translated as CASSAAVGDSYNEQFF. The reference TRBV5-5 and TRBJ2-1 proteins fill in what lies around the CDR3, so the full variable domain reads DAGVTQSPTHLIKTRGQQVTLRCSPISGHKSVSWYQQVLGQGPQFIFQYYEKEERGRGNFPDRFSARQFPNYSSELNVNALLLGDSALYLCASSAAVGDSYNEQFFGPGTRLTVL.